What follows are 10 T cell receptor beta chains derived from one specimen sequenced in a study of beta chain features in type 1 diabetes. The authors reverse transcribed all of the isolated RNA, so sequencing captured expressed TCRB transcripts. Assay used: immunoSEQ multiplex PCR; TCRdb lists only in-frame clones, some missing. Seen here are hundreds of thousands of clones, roughly a sixth observed once, and the top ten hold about 0.097%. Sample: naive CD4+ T cells from blood. These receptors were obtained from a man between 18 and 29 years old in good health.

This clone has just a few counts. This chain links TRBV7-8 with TRBJ2-7; 7 bases are a match to TRBD2. The V segment lost 5 bases and the J segment 2 bases; nucleotides outside the gene matches: 9. Germline values: CDR1 SGHVS, CDR2 FQNEAQ. This CDR3 has 15 residues. The CDR3 reads CASSLFGRGAYEQYF. CDR3 DNA: TGTGCCAGCAGCCTCTTTGGCCGGGGGGCCTACGAGCAGTACTTC.

The rearrangement joins TRBV7-2 to TRBJ1-5, with D possibly being TRBD1 (5 bases). Looked up from germline, CDR1 is SGHTA and CDR2 is FQGNSA. The V and J ends lost 2 bases and 7 bases respectively, with 9 bases between them. The CDR3 runs to 13 residues. CDR3 DNA: TGTGCCAGCAGCTTACGCAGGGAACAGCCCCAGCATTTT. It codes for CASSLRREQPQHF.

This sequence joins TRBV9 and TRBJ1-6, with no clear D. The CDR3 has 18 residues. Trimming took off 1 base at V and 4 bases at J, with 18 bases between the two ends. Germline V CDR1 and CDR2: SGDLS, YYNGEE. CDR3: CASSVSVREKEYNSPLHF. For the CDR3, the DNA is TGTGCCAGCAGCGTATCGGTTAGGGAGAAGGAGTATAATTCACCCCTCCACTTT.

In this sample, this clone turned up a few times. V and J are TRBV7-6 and TRBJ2-7; D remains unclear. The V and J ends lost 5 bases and 5 bases respectively, with 10 bases between them. Germline assignment: CDR1 SGHVS and CDR2 FNYEAQ. The length of the CDR3 is 12 residues. The chain's CDR3 is CASSLGPNEQYF. CDR3 nucleotide sequence: TGTGCCAGCAGCCTAGGTCCCAACGAGCAGTACTTC.

This clone turned up a few times. This rearrangement joins TRBV25-1 to TRBJ1-1; no firm D call. The germline V gene encodes CDR1 MGHDK and CDR2 SYGVNS. This CDR3 spans 14 amino acids. Trimming took 6 bases from V and 1 from J, leaving 12 bases between them. The CDR3 region has the DNA TGTGCCAGCAGAATGCGGTCGACGAACACTGAAGCTTTCTTT. It codes for CASRMRSTNTEAFF. The full variable domain, its missing parts supplied by reference TRBV25-1 and TRBJ1-1, is EADIYQTPRYLVIGTGKKITLECSQTMGHDKMYWYQQDPGMELHLIHYSYGVNSTEKGDLSSESTVSRIRTEHFPLTLESARPSHTSQYLCASRMRSTNTEAFFGQGTRLTVV.

J is TRBJ1-3 and V is TRBV4-3; D unclear. The CDR3 extends over 14 amino acids. CDR1 and CDR2 (germline): LGHNA, YSLEER. The V and J ends lost 2 bases and 0 bases respectively, with 5 bases between them. DNA of the CDR3: TGCGCCAGCAGCCAACTAGACTCTGGAAACACCATATATTTT. Its translation is CASSQLDSGNTIYF.

This clone came up a few times. The rearrangement uses TRBV2 and TRBJ1-4; D perhaps matches TRBD1 (5 bases). V was pared by 9 bases and J by 15 bases, with 23 bases between. The germline gives CDR1 SNHLY, CDR2 FYNNEI. This CDR3 region has 13 residues. CDR3 protein: CASSWGINLGVFF. The CDR3 DNA reads TGTGCCAGTTCCTGGGGGATTAACCTAGGGGTGTTTTTT.

The rearrangement uses TRBV7-9 and TRBJ2-7; 7 bases line up with TRBD1. Per germline, CDR1 SEHNR and CDR2 FQNEAQ (reference sequence). Trimming removed 5 bases from V and 2 bases from J; junction bases left unmatched: 9. This CDR3 spans 15 amino acids. The CDR3 here is CASSQRGTVTYEQYF. In DNA form, the CDR3 reads TGTGCCAGCAGCCAAAGGGGGACAGTAACCTACGAGCAGTACTTC.

This clone was detected only a few times. The rearrangement joins TRBV6-4 to TRBJ1-1, with 7 bases fitting TRBD1. This CDR3 comprises 14 residues. Germline assignment: CDR1 MRHNA and CDR2 SNTAGT. The J segment lost 5 bases and the V segment lost 5 bases, leaving 8 bases of the junction unmatched. Written as DNA, the CDR3 is TGTGCCAGCAGTCTGGAGGGGGCAAGGACTGAAGCTTTCTTT. It specifies CASSLEGARTEAFF.

The V call is TRBV23-1, the J call TRBJ2-7, with 14 bases matching TRBD2. TRBV23-1 is an ORF, and what it does is uncertain. This CDR3 has 21 amino acids. Trimming at V came to 0 bases and at J to 9 bases, leaving 22 bases not matched to a gene. CDR3 DNA: TGCGCCAGCAGTCAATCGACCCACCCATTGAAACCGGGACTAGCGGGAGTATGGCAGTACTTC. Its translation is CASSQSTHPLKPGLAGVWQYF.